This is a list of T cell receptor beta chains from one sample in a study of shared clonotypes between healthy human individuals. Assay: immunoSEQ multiplex PCR; the TCRdb copy retains only in-frame clones and omits some. The repertoire holds 190,000 or so clones, about 68% seen once, with under 11% in the top ten. Sequencing was carried out using memory CD4+ T cells sorted from blood. These receptors were taken from a man in his thirties or forties in good health. Each CDR3 is given with its conserved first and last residue. A D gene is named only where the DNA matches it firmly. A clone size is listed for some rows: how often the clone was seen (once, few, many), or a class if it is expanded.

V	J	size	D	CDR3	DNA
TRBV2	TRBJ1-2	.	.	CASSEQGPSHGYTF	TGTGCCAGCAGTGAACAGGGCCCTTCACATGGCTACACCTTC
TRBV6-5	TRBJ2-7	.	TRBD2	CATRTSGTSYEQYF	TGTGCCACCCGGACTAGCGGGACTTCCTACGAGCAGTACTTC
TRBV7-6	TRBJ2-1	few	.	CASSEGRNHNEQFF	TGTGCCAGCAGCGAGGGACGGAATCACAATGAGCAGTTCTTC
TRBV2	TRBJ1-4	.	TRBD1	CASTKDRLEALFF	TGTGCCAGCACTAAGGACAGGCTTGAGGCACTGTTTTTT
TRBV9	TRBJ2-7	many	.	CASSVDSYTYEQYF	TGTGCCAGCAGCGTAGATTCCTATACCTACGAGCAGTACTTC
TRBV19	TRBJ2-2	.	TRBD2	CASGLAGANTGELFF	TGTGCCAGTGGTCTAGCGGGCGCGAACACCGGGGAGCTGTTTTTT
TRBV6-5	TRBJ2-5	few	TRBD2	CASSYTSVPGETQYF	TGTGCCAGCAGTTACACTAGCGTGCCGGGAGAGACCCAGTACTTC
TRBV5-5	TRBJ2-7	.	.	CASSSPSGANEQYF	TGTGCCAGCAGCTCCCCGTCAGGGGCCAACGAGCAGTACTTC
TRBV11-2	TRBJ2-3	.	.	CASSPTGWRTDTQYF	TGTGCCAGCAGCCCGACTGGCTGGCGCACAGATACGCAGTATTTT
TRBV9	TRBJ1-1	.	.	CASSVAGGGTEAFF	TGTGCCAGCAGCGTAGCTGGAGGGGGCACTGAAGCTTTCTTT
TRBV5-4	TRBJ2-1	many	.	CASSPMAGYNEQFF	TGTGCCAGCAGCCCTATGGCAGGCTACAATGAGCAGTTCTTC
TRBV7-3	TRBJ2-1	.	TRBD1	CASSVAGTGRLNEQFF	TGTGCCAGCAGCGTCGCCGGGACAGGGAGGCTCAATGAGCAGTTCTTC
TRBV5-4	TRBJ2-1	.	.	CASSFELEQFF	TGTGCCAGCAGCTTTGAGCTTGAGCAGTTCTTC
TRBV7-9	TRBJ2-1	.	.	CASRFGSSGGEQFF	TGTGCCAGCAGATTTGGGTCGAGCGGTGGGGAGCAGTTCTTC
TRBV7-9	TRBJ1-2	.	TRBD1	CASSPTGQGHYGYTF	TGTGCCAGCAGCCCCACCGGACAGGGACACTATGGCTACACCTTC
TRBV29-1	TRBJ2-7	.	.	CSVVLQGDEQYF	TGCAGCGTTGTTTTACAGGGCGACGAGCAGTACTTC
TRBV18	TRBJ2-7	.	TRBD2	CASSPLGLAGVQIYEQYF	TGTGCCAGCTCACCATTGGGCCTAGCGGGAGTCCAGATCTACGAGCAGTACTTC
TRBV10-3	TRBJ2-3	.	TRBD1	CAISGTGTDTQYF	TGTGCCATCAGCGGGACAGGCACAGATACGCAGTATTTT
TRBV5-1	TRBJ2-3	.	TRBD1	CASSLTGTEVTDTQYF	TGCGCCAGCAGCTTGACCGGGACAGAAGTCACAGATACGCAGTATTTT
TRBV5-1	TRBJ1-5	.	TRBD1	CASSTNYRDSGQPQHF	TGCGCCAGCAGCACGAACTACCGGGACAGCGGTCAGCCCCAGCATTTT
TRBV7-9	TRBJ1-1	.	TRBD1	CASSPYGQGVLNTEAFF	TGTGCCAGCAGCCCCTACGGACAGGGGGTATTGAACACTGAAGCTTTCTTT
TRBV4-1	TRBJ1-5	.	TRBD1	CASSHRTGDQPQHF	TGCGCCAGCAGCCACAGGACAGGAGATCAGCCCCAGCATTTT
TRBV28	TRBJ2-5	.	.	CASSRRGLQETQYF	TGTGCCAGCAGCCGCCGGGGCCTCCAAGAGACCCAGTACTTC
TRBV27	TRBJ1-5	few	.	CASRSGYSNQPQHF	TGTGCCAGCAGATCTGGGTATAGCAATCAGCCCCAGCATTTT
TRBV11-3	TRBJ2-1	.	TRBD2	CASSHGGLAGREQFF	TGTGCCAGCAGCCATGGGGGACTAGCGGGACGGGAGCAGTTCTTC
TRBV5-1	TRBJ2-1	few	.	CASSLPAVHEQFF	TGCGCCAGCAGTTTGCCTGCGGTCCATGAGCAGTTCTTC
TRBV10-1	TRBJ2-7	.	.	CASSSQIDTVRYEQYF	TGCGCCAGCTCCTCTCAGATAGACACCGTACGCTACGAGCAGTACTTC
TRBV7-9	TRBJ2-7	.	.	CASSRQSYEQYF	TGTGCCAGCAGTCGACAGAGCTACGAGCAGTACTTC
TRBV4-3	TRBJ2-1	.	.	CASSQVLGNEQFF	TGCGCCAGCAGCCAAGTGCTGGGCAATGAGCAGTTCTTC
TRBV11-3	TRBJ2-7	once	.	CATKPGRANYEQYF	TGTGCCACCAAGCCGGGCAGGGCCAACTACGAGCAGTACTTC
TRBV5-1	TRBJ2-5	.	.	CASSEEGVVAFEETQYF	TGCGCCAGCAGCGAGGAGGGGGTCGTGGCCTTCGAAGAGACCCAGTACTTC
TRBV5-6	TRBJ1-5	many	.	CASTSAGSYSNQPQHF	TGTGCCAGCACCTCAGCAGGATCTTATAGCAATCAGCCCCAGCATTTT
TRBV7-8	TRBJ2-2	.	TRBD2	CASSLAPASGRAGELFF	TGTGCCAGCAGCTTAGCGCCAGCTAGCGGGAGGGCCGGGGAGCTGTTTTTT
TRBV5-1	TRBJ1-2	.	.	CASSHRTGDGYTF	TGCGCCAGCTCCCACCGTACGGGGGATGGCTACACCTTC
TRBV30	TRBJ1-4	.	TRBD1	CAWKTGLGEKLFF	TGTGCCTGGAAGACAGGGCTGGGTGAAAAACTGTTTTTT
TRBV5-1	TRBJ2-3	.	.	CASSLRGTTDTQYF	TGCGCCAGCAGCTTGCGGGGCACCACAGATACGCAGTATTTT
TRBV27	TRBJ1-4	few	.	CASSDFLRGVGEKLFF	TGTGCCAGCAGTGACTTTTTGCGGGGAGTAGGGGAAAAACTGTTTTTT
TRBV30	TRBJ1-5	.	TRBD1	CAWSEVTGGGQPQHF	TGTGCCTGGAGTGAGGTGACAGGGGGCGGACAGCCCCAGCATTTT
TRBV28	TRBJ2-3	.	.	CASLMGWGGTDTQYF	TGTGCCAGCCTAATGGGATGGGGGGGCACAGATACGCAGTATTTT
TRBV29-1	TRBJ1-4	.	.	CSVSLGSDNEKLFF	TGCAGCGTCTCCCTGGGGTCGGATAATGAAAAACTGTTTTTT
TRBV27	TRBJ2-7	.	TRBD2	CASRGLESFYYEQYF	TGTGCCAGCAGGGGACTAGAATCATTTTACTACGAGCAGTACTTC
TRBV6-5	TRBJ1-1	.	.	CASRGNTEAFF	TGTGCCAGCAGGGGAAACACTGAAGCTTTCTTT
TRBV11-2	TRBJ2-1	.	.	CASSPLRVIGNEQFF	TGTGCCAGCAGCCCCCTCAGGGTTATCGGGAATGAGCAGTTCTTC
TRBV20-1	TRBJ2-4	.	.	CSAREGIQYF	TGCAGTGCTAGAGAGGGCATTCAGTACTTC
TRBV5-1	TRBJ2-7	.	.	CASSLDSRVSYEQYF	TGCGCCAGCAGCTTGGACTCCCGAGTGTCGTACGAGCAGTACTTC
TRBV5-1	TRBJ1-1	.	TRBD1	CASSLGDRAGTEAFF	TGCGCCAGCAGCTTGGGGGACAGGGCGGGCACTGAAGCTTTCTTT
TRBV6-1	TRBJ2-2	few	TRBD1	CASSETGGSGELFF	TGTGCCAGCAGTGAGACAGGGGGCTCCGGGGAGCTGTTTTTT
TRBV6-1	TRBJ1-5	.	.	CASRVMTDSNQPQHF	TGTGCCAGCAGAGTGATGACAGATAGCAATCAGCCCCAGCATTTT
TRBV5-1	TRBJ2-3	.	TRBD1	CASSEGTATWHF	TGCGCCAGCAGCGAAGGGACAGCTACTTGGCATTTT
TRBV11-2	TRBJ2-4	.	TRBD2	CASSLDLYGGVVAKNIQYF	TGTGCCAGCAGCTTAGATCTGTACGGGGGGGTGGTAGCCAAAAACATTCAGTACTTC
TRBV7-2	TRBJ2-1	many	TRBD2	CASSSRLAGEGEQFF	TGTGCCAGCAGCTCACGACTAGCGGGAGAGGGTGAGCAGTTCTTC
TRBV5-1	TRBJ1-5	.	TRBD1	CASSPGTGVGRGNQPQHF	TGCGCCAGCAGCCCCGGGACAGGGGTTGGTCGTGGCAATCAGCCCCAGCATTTT
TRBV5-6	TRBJ1-2	.	.	CASSATGLQGYTF	TGTGCCAGCAGCGCAACAGGGCTTCAGGGCTACACCTTC
TRBV7-3	TRBJ2-1	once	TRBD2	CASSRGTSENEQFF	TGTGCCAGCAGCCGCGGGACTAGCGAAAATGAGCAGTTCTTC
TRBV29-1	TRBJ1-5	.	TRBD1	CSARAGGSNQPQHF	TGCAGCGCCCGGGCAGGGGGCTCCAATCAGCCCCAGCATTTT
TRBV7-2	TRBJ2-1	.	TRBD1	CASRGQGGNEQFF	TGTGCCAGCAGGGGACAGGGCGGGAATGAGCAGTTCTTC
TRBV11-2	TRBJ2-3	few	TRBD2	CASSLPLAGVPYTDTQYF	TGTGCCAGCAGCTTACCACTGGCGGGAGTCCCTTACACAGATACGCAGTATTTT